Shown below are 22 T cell receptor beta chains from a single sample sequenced in a study of blood T cell repertoires in COVID-19. Profiling relied on immunoSEQ multiplex PCR, and the TCRdb table lists in-frame clones only, not all of them. The repertoire includes about 170,000 clones, around 82% of them detected once, and roughly a fifth sits in the top ten. Sequenced input: peripheral blood. These receptors were obtained from a woman in her 70s who had recovered from COVID-19.

V and J are TRBV7-3 and TRBJ2-1; 7 nucleotides line up with TRBD1. The V gene end was trimmed by 5 bases and the J gene end by 6 bases; junction bases not matched to a gene: 10. This CDR3 region has 15 residues. Germline CDR1 reads SGHTA; CDR2 reads FQGTGA. CDR3 in DNA: TGTGCCAGCAGCCCACGGACAGGAGCGAGCAATGAGCAGTTCTTC. It encodes CASSPRTGASNEQFF.

The V call is TRBV9, the J call TRBJ1-1; D is perhaps TRBD1 (5 bases). Germline assignment: CDR1 SGDLS and CDR2 YYNGEE. CDR3 length equals 13 residues. V was cut by 0 bases and J by 10 bases, with 13 bases left in between. CDR3 loop: CASSVAGGAVAFF. CDR3 in DNA: TGTGCCAGCAGCGTAGCTGGTGGGGCCGTAGCTTTCTTT.

V and J are TRBV5-1 and TRBJ2-3; a possible D gene is TRBD2 (5 bases). The CDR3 consists of 17 residues. Between the trimmed V and J ends, which lost 4 bases and 5 bases, there was a span of 23 bases. CDR1 and CDR2 from the germline V gene are SGHRS and YFSETQ. The CDR3 sequence: CASSRLLTRAWGDTQYF. The CDR3 bases are TGCGCCAGCAGCCGACTCCTCACTAGGGCTTGGGGAGATACGCAGTATTTT.

The rearrangement joins TRBV6-5 to TRBJ1-4; possibly TRBD1 for D (6 bases). Trimming pared 5 bases from V and 8 bases from J, leaving 15 bases between. The CDR3 has 14 residues. The V gene's germline CDR1 is MNHEY and CDR2 SVGAGI. In DNA, the CDR3 is TGTGCCAGCAGTCCCCAGGGGCGGGGGGAAAAACTGTTTTTT. This translates into CASSPQGRGEKLFF.

This rearrangement joins TRBV6-5 to TRBJ1-2; no clear D gene. Trimming removed 0 bases at V and 8 bases at J, with 16 bases between. From germline, CDR1 is MNHEY and CDR2 SVGAGI. This CDR3 region has 15 residues. The CDR3 spells CASSYSPAGREGYTF. For the CDR3, the DNA is TGTGCCAGCAGTTACTCCCCAGCGGGTCGGGAGGGCTACACCTTC.

The sample holds a few counts of this clone. This chain uses TRBV5-1 with TRBJ1-6, with D possibly being TRBD1 (5 bases). Germline V gene data show CDR1 as SGHRS and CDR2 as YFSETQ. Trimming removed 4 bases from V and 7 bases from J, with 18 bases in between. The CDR3 is 16 amino acids. Written as DNA, the CDR3 is TGCGCCAGCAGCCCGGGGGAGGGGTCGTGGAATTCACCCCTCCACTTT. This sequence encodes CASSPGEGSWNSPLHF.

The genes are TRBV6-1 and TRBJ1-3; possible D gene TRBD1, 5 bases. The V gene lost 8 bases and the J gene lost 0 bases, with 8 bases spanning the gap. From germline, CDR1 is MNHNS and CDR2 SASEGT. This CDR3 comprises 13 residues. The CDR3 loop reads CASAGGSGNTIYF. CDR3 nucleotide sequence: TGTGCCAGCGCCGGGGGCTCTGGAAACACCATATATTTT.

V and J are TRBV7-2 and TRBJ1-3; D not resolved. V was trimmed by 2 bases and J by 8 bases, leaving 7 bases between them. Germline CDR1 is SGHTA and CDR2 is FQGNSA. The CDR3 is made up of 12 amino acids. The CDR3 nucleotides are TGTGCCAGCAGCTTATTGCGGGACACCATATATTTT. Protein sequence: CASSLLRDTIYF.

The V gene is TRBV28, the J gene TRBJ1-2; D may be TRBD1 (5 bases). The V gene lost 6 bases and the J gene lost 4 bases, with 18 bases spanning the gap. The germline V gene encodes CDR1 MDHEN and CDR2 SYDVKM. The CDR3 extends over 15 amino acids. This CDR3 reads CASSPPGGTAYGYTF. The CDR3 bases are TGTGCCAGCAGCCCCCCGGGCGGGACCGCCTATGGCTACACCTTC.

This clone was seen once. The chain combines TRBV20-1 with TRBJ2-3, with TRBD2 identical over 9 bases. Germline CDR1 and CDR2: DFQATT and SNEGSKA (reference sequence). Trimming cost V 3 bases and J 6 bases; bases outside gene matches: 16. This CDR3 has 17 amino acids. DNA for the CDR3: TGCAGTGCTAGTTGGGGGAGAGCGGGGGGCCCTGGGGATACGCAGTATTTT. Its protein is CSASWGRAGGPGDTQYF.

The CDR3 nucleotides are TGTGCCAGCAGGGGGGGGGTCCAAGAGACCCAGTACTTC. As protein: CASRGGVQETQYF. The chain carries TRBV2 and TRBJ2-5, with 7 bases identical to TRBD2. Losses at the gene ends were 6 bases for V and 1 base for J; bases not matched to a gene: 2. This CDR3 has 13 amino acids. Germline V gene data show CDR1 as SNHLY and CDR2 as FYNNEI.

This clone was picked up a small number of times. The genes are TRBV4-2 and TRBJ2-4; 11 bases map to TRBD2. Trimming took 6 bases from V and 9 from J; bases not matched to a gene: 13. From germline, CDR1 is LGHNA and CDR2 YNFKEQ. The CDR3 totals 16 residues. In DNA form, the CDR3 reads TGTGCCAGCAGTCCAATACTAGCGGGAGTTGGGGGCATTCAGTACTTC. Translation: CASSPILAGVGGIQYF.

The CDR3 protein is CASSPTPGNYGYTF. The CDR3 DNA sequence: TGTGCCAGCAGCCCCACCCCCGGGAACTATGGCTACACCTTC. This chain uses TRBV7-9 with TRBJ1-2; D uncertain. The CDR3 totals 14 residues. Looked up from germline, CDR1 is SEHNR and CDR2 is FQNEAQ (reference sequence). V was trimmed by 5 bases and J by 2 bases, leaving 12 bases between them.

The chain carries TRBV7-9 and TRBJ2-3, with D uncertain. V lost 5 bases, J lost 2 bases, and 2 bases lay in between. The CDR3 runs to 11 residues. Germline CDR1 and CDR2: SEHNR and FQNEAQ (reference sequence). DNA of the CDR3: TGTGCCAGCAGCCACACAGATACGCAGTATTTT. This codes for CASSHTDTQYF.

This chain uses TRBV4-2 with TRBJ2-7; TRBD2 is a possible D gene (7 bases). There are 15 residues in the CDR3. Trimming took off 4 bases at V and 2 bases at J, with 15 bases between the two ends. Germline CDR1 reads LGHNA; CDR2 reads YNFKEQ. The CDR3, as DNA: TGTGCCAGCAGCCCCCCCGCGGGGGCCGCCTACGAGCAGTACTTC. Translation gives CASSPPAGAAYEQYF.

The DNA of the CDR3 is TGTGCCAGCAGCGGCGCAGGGGAGACCCAGTACTTC. It is translated as CASSGAGETQYF. The chain links TRBV2 to TRBJ2-5; possible D gene TRBD1, 5 bases. The CDR3 loop spans 12 amino acids. The V and J ends lost 6 bases and 5 bases respectively, with 10 bases between them. The germline CDR1 and CDR2 sequences are SNHLY and FYNNEI.

The gene calls are TRBV19 and TRBJ2-7, with D tentatively TRBD2 (6 bases). CDR3 size: 15 residues. V was pared by 3 bases and J by 1 base, with 13 bases between. CDR1 is LNHDA, CDR2 SQIVND, per germline (reference sequence). The DNA for the CDR3 is TGTGCCAGTAGTATCGGGAGCGGGTGGTCCTACGAGCAGTACTTC. This encodes CASSIGSGWSYEQYF.

This chain links TRBV11-1 with TRBJ2-7; perhaps TRBD2 as D (5 bases). CDR3 length: 11 amino acids. Germline CDR1 reads SGHAT; CDR2 reads FQDESV (reference sequence). V was trimmed by 4 bases and J by 6 bases, leaving 7 bases between them. The CDR3 DNA follows: TGTGCCAGCAGCTATGGAGGCGAGCAGTACTTC. Protein sequence: CASSYGGEQYF.

V gene TRBV6-2 or TRBV6-3 combines with J gene TRBJ2-3; 7 bases match TRBD2. The CDR3 consists of 17 residues. J was trimmed by 6 bases and V by 2 bases; bases with no gene match: 14. The germline gives CDR1 MNHEY, CDR2 SVGEGT. The CDR3 is CASSYPHRAGAGDTQYF. The CDR3 DNA sequence: TGTGCCAGCAGTTACCCCCACCGCGCGGGAGCAGGGGATACGCAGTATTTT.

This clone turned up a few times. Here the CDR3 reads CAISEFSYEQYF. CDR3 nucleotides: TGTGCCATCAGTGAGTTCAGTTACGAGCAGTACTTC. This sequence joins TRBV10-3 and TRBJ2-7; D is undetermined. In germline, CDR1 is ENHRY, CDR2 SYGVKD. The CDR3 is 12 amino acids. Trimming removed 1 base from V and 4 bases from J, with 5 bases in between.

This chain connects TRBV19 to TRBJ1-5; D is possibly TRBD1 (5 bases). The germline gives CDR1 LNHDA, CDR2 SQIVND (reference sequence). V lost 5 bases to trimming and J lost 2 bases, with 10 bases between them. The CDR3 is 14 amino acids. The CDR3 DNA is TGTGCCAGTAGTGGGGGGGAAGGCAATCAGCCCCAGCATTTT. Amino acid sequence: CASSGGEGNQPQHF.

The chain links TRBV18 to TRBJ1-1, with D maybe TRBD1 (5 bases). CDR1 and CDR2 (germline): KGHSH, LQKENI. The CDR3 totals 17 residues. V gave up 6 bases and J gave up 0 bases, with 20 bases separating them. The CDR3 here is CASSPPQGIAMNTEAFF. The CDR3 nucleotides are TGTGCCAGCTCCCCCCCTCAGGGAATAGCCATGAACACTGAAGCTTTCTTT.